A selection of T cell receptor beta chains follows, all from one sample in a study of CD8 T cells in ankylosing spondylitis. From the 5' RACE reads, TCRdb called clonotypes with MiXCR, one entry per CDR3 protein. In the table there are 150,000 or so distinct CDR3 sequences, under 14% of which are singletons. Sequencing was carried out using blood, either unsorted or a sorted T cell fraction (not recorded which). Receptors originate from a male donor with ankylosing spondylitis or in good health (not recorded which). Both conserved end residues are part of each CDR3. D genes are given only for firm matches. Size is stated for part of the rows, as once, few or many counts, or as a class when the clone is expanded.

V gene: TRBV12-2
J gene: TRBJ2-1
clone size: -
D gene: -
CDR3 protein: CASRAPDPSNEQFF
CDR3 DNA: TGTGCAAGTCGCGCCCCCGATCCGAGTAATGAGCAGTTCTTC

V gene: TRBV19
J gene: TRBJ2-1
clone size: few
D gene: TRBD2
CDR3 protein: CATAAAGGWNEQFF
CDR3 DNA: TGTGCCACCGCTGCAGCGGGAGGTTGGAATGAGCAGTTCTTC

V gene: TRBV7-9
J gene: TRBJ2-7
clone size: -
D gene: -
CDR3 protein: CASSSPGGGYEQYF
CDR3 DNA: TGTGCCAGCAGCTCTCCAGGAGGGGGTTACGAGCAGTACTTC

V gene: TRBV28
J gene: TRBJ2-2
clone size: many
D gene: TRBD1
CDR3 protein: CASSSPGQGATGELFF
CDR3 DNA: TGTGCCAGCAGTTCTCCCGGCCAGGGGGCCACCGGGGAGCTGTTTTTT

V gene: TRBV7-8
J gene: TRBJ1-1
clone size: few
D gene: -
CDR3 protein: CASSFRSIGSTLLNTEAFF
CDR3 DNA: TGTGCCAGCAGCTTCCGGAGTATAGGGAGCACACTCCTGAACACTGAAGCTTTCTTT

V gene: TRBV6-1
J gene: TRBJ1-2
clone size: many
D gene: -
CDR3 protein: CASSGENYGYTF
CDR3 DNA: TGTGCCAGCAGTGGGGAAAACTATGGCTACACCTTC

V gene: TRBV6-2/TRBV6-3
J gene: TRBJ2-3
clone size: many
D gene: -
CDR3 protein: CASSESSRDMQYF
CDR3 DNA: TGTGCCAGCAGCGAGTCTAGCCGGGATATGCAGTATTTT

V gene: TRBV12-5
J gene: TRBJ2-1
clone size: many
D gene: -
CDR3 protein: CASGLEVLGPEQFF
CDR3 DNA: TGTGCTAGTGGTTTGGAGGTCTTAGGCCCGGAGCAGTTCTTC

V gene: TRBV12-3/TRBV12-4
J gene: TRBJ1-5
clone size: few
D gene: -
CDR3 protein: CASSKGGDLQPQHF
CDR3 DNA: TGTGCCAGCAGCAAAGGGGGAGACCTTCAGCCCCAGCATTTT

V gene: TRBV7-7
J gene: TRBJ2-5
clone size: many
D gene: TRBD1
CDR3 protein: CASSFAGGSQETQYF
CDR3 DNA: TGTGCCAGCAGCTTTGCAGGGGGCTCCCAAGAGACCCAGTACTTC

V gene: TRBV29-1
J gene: TRBJ2-2
clone size: many
D gene: -
CDR3 protein: CSVDPGNTGELFF
CDR3 DNA: TGCAGCGTTGACCCCGGGAACACCGGGGAGCTGTTTTTT

V gene: TRBV12-3/TRBV12-4
J gene: TRBJ1-1
clone size: many
D gene: -
CDR3 protein: CASSFQGRTEAFF
CDR3 DNA: TGTGCCAGCAGTTTCCAGGGGCGCACTGAAGCTTTCTTT

V gene: TRBV6-2/TRBV6-3
J gene: TRBJ1-1
clone size: many
D gene: TRBD1
CDR3 protein: CASSYGTVENTEAFF
CDR3 DNA: TGTGCCAGCAGTTACGGGACAGTGGAGAACACTGAAGCTTTCTTT

V gene: TRBV5-1
J gene: TRBJ1-4
clone size: many
D gene: -
CDR3 protein: CASSLQERPGELFF
CDR3 DNA: TGCGCCAGCAGCTTGCAGGAGCGACCGGGGGAACTGTTTTTT

V gene: TRBV3-1
J gene: TRBJ2-2
clone size: many
D gene: TRBD2
CDR3 protein: CATRGGPPGQLFF
CDR3 DNA: TGTGCCACACGGGGGGGGCCTCCGGGGCAGCTGTTTTTT

V gene: TRBV10-3
J gene: TRBJ2-3
clone size: many
D gene: TRBD2
CDR3 protein: CAISGSGPSLEFTDTQYF
CDR3 DNA: TGTGCCATCAGTGGTAGCGGGCCCAGTTTGGAATTCACAGATACGCAGTATTTT

V gene: TRBV7-9
J gene: TRBJ1-1
clone size: -
D gene: -
CDR3 protein: CASISTGSDTEAFF
CDR3 DNA: TGTGCCAGCATCTCTACAGGGAGCGACACTGAAGCTTTCTTT

V gene: TRBV7-2
J gene: TRBJ1-6
clone size: -
D gene: -
CDR3 protein: CASREQGNSPLHF
CDR3 DNA: TGTGCCAGCAGAGAACAGGGTAATTCACCCCTCCACTTT

V gene: TRBV29-1
J gene: TRBJ1-2
clone size: many
D gene: -
CDR3 protein: CSGKTAANYGYTF
CDR3 DNA: TGCAGCGGGAAGACGGCCGCTAACTATGGCTACACCTTC

V gene: TRBV29-1
J gene: TRBJ2-7
clone size: many
D gene: -
CDR3 protein: CSVEGLGAHEQYF
CDR3 DNA: TGCAGCGTTGAAGGGTTGGGCGCCCACGAGCAGTACTTC

V gene: TRBV27
J gene: TRBJ1-5
clone size: few
D gene: -
CDR3 protein: CASSPSVNQPQHF
CDR3 DNA: TGTGCCAGCAGTCCCTCGGTCAATCAGCCCCAGCATTTT

V gene: TRBV5-1
J gene: TRBJ1-2
clone size: -
D gene: TRBD1
CDR3 protein: CASSLGDRDQEGYTF
CDR3 DNA: TGCGCCAGCAGCTTGGGGGACAGGGACCAGGAGGGCTACACCTTC

V gene: TRBV20-1
J gene: TRBJ1-2
clone size: many
D gene: TRBD1
CDR3 protein: CSARAPDRSYTF
CDR3 DNA: TGCAGTGCTAGGGCCCCGGACAGGTCCTACACCTTC

V gene: TRBV5-1
J gene: TRBJ2-1
clone size: many
D gene: -
CDR3 protein: CASSLDRAYNEQFF
CDR3 DNA: TGCGCCAGCAGCTTGGACAGGGCCTACAATGAGCAGTTCTTC

V gene: TRBV27
J gene: TRBJ2-3
clone size: -
D gene: TRBD2
CDR3 protein: CASEASGRADTQYF
CDR3 DNA: TGTGCCAGCGAGGCTAGCGGGAGGGCAGATACGCAGTATTTT

V gene: TRBV12-3/TRBV12-4
J gene: TRBJ2-2
clone size: many
D gene: -
CDR3 protein: CASRGGQKVTGELFF
CDR3 DNA: TGTGCCAGCAGGGGAGGACAGAAAGTCACCGGGGAGCTGTTTTTT

V gene: TRBV21-1
J gene: TRBJ2-3
clone size: many
D gene: -
CDR3 protein: CAKTPLRTDTQYF
CDR3 DNA: TGTGCCAAAACCCCTCTCCGCACAGATACGCAGTATTTT

V gene: TRBV27
J gene: TRBJ2-3
clone size: -
D gene: -
CDR3 protein: CASSSRRGSSTDTQYF
CDR3 DNA: TGTGCCAGCAGTTCTCGGAGGGGGAGTAGCACAGATACGCAGTATTTT

V gene: TRBV5-1
J gene: TRBJ1-4
clone size: many
D gene: TRBD1
CDR3 protein: CASSFRPGQGVKLFF
CDR3 DNA: TGCGCCAGCAGCTTCCGACCGGGACAGGGTGTAAAACTGTTTTTT

V gene: TRBV20-1
J gene: TRBJ1-2
clone size: many
D gene: -
CDR3 protein: CSARDSSKGRDYGYTF
CDR3 DNA: TGCAGTGCTAGAGATTCTTCAAAAGGACGAGACTATGGCTACACCTTC

V gene: TRBV29-1
J gene: TRBJ2-3
clone size: few
D gene: TRBD1
CDR3 protein: CSGTGGDTQYF
CDR3 DNA: TGCAGCGGGACAGGCGGAGATACGCAGTATTTT

V gene: TRBV29-1
J gene: TRBJ2-3
clone size: many
D gene: -
CDR3 protein: CTGKGADTQYF
CDR3 DNA: TGCACGGGTAAAGGAGCAGATACGCAGTATTTT

V gene: TRBV5-1
J gene: TRBJ2-1
clone size: many
D gene: -
CDR3 protein: CASSLDAPDGQFF
CDR3 DNA: TGCGCCAGCAGCTTGGACGCGCCTGACGGGCAGTTCTTC

V gene: TRBV10-3
J gene: TRBJ2-5
clone size: many
D gene: -
CDR3 protein: CAISESLDGETQYF
CDR3 DNA: TGTGCCATCAGTGAGTCGTTGGACGGAGAGACCCAGTACTTC

V gene: TRBV7-2
J gene: TRBJ2-7
clone size: -
D gene: -
CDR3 protein: CASSLVSGSTHEQYF
CDR3 DNA: TGTGCCAGCAGCTTAGTGTCCGGGAGTACGCACGAGCAGTACTTC

V gene: TRBV20-1
J gene: TRBJ1-6
clone size: many
D gene: -
CDR3 protein: CSARIQGPYNSPLHF
CDR3 DNA: TGCAGTGCTAGAATTCAGGGCCCATATAATTCACCCCTCCACTTT

V gene: TRBV20-1
J gene: TRBJ2-3
clone size: many
D gene: -
CDR3 protein: CSARDPRGGTDTQYF
CDR3 DNA: TGCAGTGCTAGAGATCCGAGGGGGGGCACAGATACGCAGTATTTT

V gene: TRBV5-1
J gene: TRBJ2-5
clone size: few
D gene: TRBD2
CDR3 protein: CASSKTSGQETQYF
CDR3 DNA: TGCGCCAGCAGCAAAACTAGCGGCCAAGAGACCCAGTACTTC

V gene: TRBV15
J gene: TRBJ1-5
clone size: few
D gene: TRBD1
CDR3 protein: CATSRIQGARGNQPQHF
CDR3 DNA: TGTGCCACCAGCAGAATACAGGGGGCGAGGGGCAATCAGCCCCAGCATTTT

V gene: TRBV5-1
J gene: TRBJ2-3
clone size: few
D gene: -
CDR3 protein: CASSLGGGRIDTQYF
CDR3 DNA: TGCGCCAGCAGCTTGGGGGGGGGCCGGATAGATACGCAGTATTTT

V gene: TRBV12-3/TRBV12-4
J gene: TRBJ2-7
clone size: few
D gene: -
CDR3 protein: CASSLRAASYEQYF
CDR3 DNA: TGTGCCAGCAGTTTAAGGGCGGCATCCTACGAGCAGTACTTC

V gene: TRBV12-3/TRBV12-4
J gene: TRBJ2-1
clone size: once
D gene: -
CDR3 protein: CASSLRGAHEQFF
CDR3 DNA: TGTGCCAGCAGTTTAAGGGGGGCCCATGAGCAGTTCTTC

V gene: TRBV12-3/TRBV12-4
J gene: TRBJ2-1
clone size: many
D gene: -
CDR3 protein: CASSGTLGLADHNEQFF
CDR3 DNA: TGTGCCAGCAGTGGTACCCTTGGATTAGCGGACCACAATGAGCAGTTCTTC